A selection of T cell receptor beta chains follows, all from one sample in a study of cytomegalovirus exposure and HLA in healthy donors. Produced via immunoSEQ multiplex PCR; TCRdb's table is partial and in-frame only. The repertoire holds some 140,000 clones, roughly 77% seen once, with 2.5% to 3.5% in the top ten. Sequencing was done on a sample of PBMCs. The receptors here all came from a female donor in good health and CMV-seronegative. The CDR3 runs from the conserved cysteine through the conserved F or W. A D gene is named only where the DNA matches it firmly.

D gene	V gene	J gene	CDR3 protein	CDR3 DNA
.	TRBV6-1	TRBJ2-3	CASALTSSTDTQYF	TGTGCCAGCGCACTTACGTCTAGCACAGATACGCAGTATTTT
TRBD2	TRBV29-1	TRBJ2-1	CSAFSGGADYNEQFF	TGCAGCGCCTTTAGCGGGGGGGCCGACTACAATGAGCAGTTCTTC
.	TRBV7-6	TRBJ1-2	CASSGGHLAASGYTF	TGTGCCAGCAGCGGGGGACACCTCGCAGCCTCTGGCTACACCTTC
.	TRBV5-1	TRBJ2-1	CAGSLGSSGAHEQFF	TGCGCCGGCAGCTTAGGGTCTAGTGGGGCGCATGAGCAGTTCTTC
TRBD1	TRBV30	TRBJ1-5	CAWDRGRNQPQHF	TGTGCCTGGGACAGGGGAAGGAATCAGCCCCAGCATTTT
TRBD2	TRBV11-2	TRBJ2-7	CASSLAKGFGGTYEQYF	TGTGCCAGCAGCTTAGCGAAGGGCTTCGGGGGGACCTACGAGCAGTACTTC
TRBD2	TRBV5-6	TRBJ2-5	CASSDLSGTSGQETQYF	TGTGCCAGCAGCGACCTCAGCGGGACTAGCGGCCAAGAGACCCAGTACTTC
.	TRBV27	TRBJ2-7	CASSFSGALYEQYF	TGTGCCAGCAGTTTCTCTGGGGCTCTCTACGAGCAGTACTTC
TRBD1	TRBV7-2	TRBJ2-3	CASSPGTDGDTQYF	TGTGCCAGCAGCCCCGGGACAGACGGGGATACGCAGTATTTT
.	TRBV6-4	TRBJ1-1	CASSDTGSNTEAFF	TGTGCCAGCAGTGATACCGGGTCGAACACTGAAGCTTTCTTT